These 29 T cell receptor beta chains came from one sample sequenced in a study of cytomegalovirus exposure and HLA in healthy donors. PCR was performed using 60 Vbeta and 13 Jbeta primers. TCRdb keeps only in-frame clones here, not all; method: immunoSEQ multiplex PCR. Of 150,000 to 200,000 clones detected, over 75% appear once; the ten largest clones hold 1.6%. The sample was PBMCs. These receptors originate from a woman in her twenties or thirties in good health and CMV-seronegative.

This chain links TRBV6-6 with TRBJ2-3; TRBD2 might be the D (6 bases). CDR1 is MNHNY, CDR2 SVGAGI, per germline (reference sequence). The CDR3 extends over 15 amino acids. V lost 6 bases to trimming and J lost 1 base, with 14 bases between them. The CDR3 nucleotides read TGTGCCAGCAGCCCCCGGGGAGGACGCACAGATACGCAGTATTTT. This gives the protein CASSPRGGRTDTQYF.

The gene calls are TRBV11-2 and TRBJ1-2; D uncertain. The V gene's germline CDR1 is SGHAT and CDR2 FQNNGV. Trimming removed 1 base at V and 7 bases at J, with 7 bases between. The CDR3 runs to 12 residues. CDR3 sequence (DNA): TGTGCCAGCAGCTTAGGGCGGGCTGGCTACACCTTC. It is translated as CASSLGRAGYTF.

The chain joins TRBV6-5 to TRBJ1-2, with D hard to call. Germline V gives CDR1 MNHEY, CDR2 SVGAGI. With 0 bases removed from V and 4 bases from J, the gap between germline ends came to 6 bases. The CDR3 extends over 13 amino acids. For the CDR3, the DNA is TGTGCCAGCAGTTACTCGACAAGCTATGGCTACACCTTC. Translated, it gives CASSYSTSYGYTF.

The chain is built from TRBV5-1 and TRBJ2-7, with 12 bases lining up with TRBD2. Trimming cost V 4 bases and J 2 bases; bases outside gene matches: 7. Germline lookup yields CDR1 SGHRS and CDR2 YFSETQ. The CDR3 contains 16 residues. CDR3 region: CASSAMLAGGAYEQYF. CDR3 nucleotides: TGCGCCAGCAGCGCCATGCTAGCGGGAGGGGCCTACGAGCAGTACTTC. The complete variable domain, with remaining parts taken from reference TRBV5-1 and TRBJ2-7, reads KAGVTQTPRYLIKTRGQQVTLSCSPISGHRSVSWYQQTPGQGLQFLFEYFSETQRNKGNFPGRFSGRQFSNSRSEMNVSTLELGDSALYLCASSAMLAGGAYEQYFGPGTRLTVT.

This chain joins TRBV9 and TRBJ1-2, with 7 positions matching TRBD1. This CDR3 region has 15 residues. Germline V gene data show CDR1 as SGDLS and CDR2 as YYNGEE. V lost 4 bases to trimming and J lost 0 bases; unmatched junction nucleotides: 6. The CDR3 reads CASSPVGTANYGYTF. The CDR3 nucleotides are TGTGCCAGCAGCCCAGTGGGGACAGCTAACTATGGCTACACCTTC.

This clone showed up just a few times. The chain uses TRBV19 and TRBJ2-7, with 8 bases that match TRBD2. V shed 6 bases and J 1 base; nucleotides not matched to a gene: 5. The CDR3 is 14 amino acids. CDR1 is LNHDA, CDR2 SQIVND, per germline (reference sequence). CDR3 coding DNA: TGTGCCAGTAGGGAGACTAGCGTTTCCTACGAGCAGTACTTC. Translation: CASRETSVSYEQYF.

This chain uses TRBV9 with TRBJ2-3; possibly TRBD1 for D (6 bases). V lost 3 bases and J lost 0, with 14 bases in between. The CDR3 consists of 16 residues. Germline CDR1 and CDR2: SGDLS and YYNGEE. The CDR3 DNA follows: TGTGCCAGCAGCGCGACAGGTCGAACTAGCACAGATACGCAGTATTTT. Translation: CASSATGRTSTDTQYF.

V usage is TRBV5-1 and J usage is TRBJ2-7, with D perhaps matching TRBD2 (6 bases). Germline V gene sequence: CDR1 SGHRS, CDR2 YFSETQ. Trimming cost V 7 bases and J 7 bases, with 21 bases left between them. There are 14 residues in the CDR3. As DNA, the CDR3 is TGCGCCAGCGGCGCGAAAGGAGGGGCTGGAGAGCAGTACTTC. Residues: CASGAKGGAGEQYF.

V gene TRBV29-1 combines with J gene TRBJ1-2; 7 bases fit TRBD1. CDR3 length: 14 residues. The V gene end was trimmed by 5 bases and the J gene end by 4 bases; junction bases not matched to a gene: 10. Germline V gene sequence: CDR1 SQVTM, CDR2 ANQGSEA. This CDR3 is CSVPSETGLYGYTF. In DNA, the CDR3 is TGCAGCGTTCCATCCGAGACAGGGCTCTATGGCTACACCTTC.

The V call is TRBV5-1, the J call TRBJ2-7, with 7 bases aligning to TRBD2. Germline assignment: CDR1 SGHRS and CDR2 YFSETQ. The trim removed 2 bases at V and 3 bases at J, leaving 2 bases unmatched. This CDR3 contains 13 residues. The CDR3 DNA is TGCGCCAGCAGCTTACGCGGGAGCTACGAGCAGTACTTC. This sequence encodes CASSLRGSYEQYF.

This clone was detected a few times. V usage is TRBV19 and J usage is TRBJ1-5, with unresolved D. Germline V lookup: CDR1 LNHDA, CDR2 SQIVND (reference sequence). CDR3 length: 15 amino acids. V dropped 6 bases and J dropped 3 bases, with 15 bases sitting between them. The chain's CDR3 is CASRSQLSFNQPQHF. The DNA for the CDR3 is TGTGCCAGTAGGTCGCAGTTGTCGTTCAATCAGCCCCAGCATTTT.

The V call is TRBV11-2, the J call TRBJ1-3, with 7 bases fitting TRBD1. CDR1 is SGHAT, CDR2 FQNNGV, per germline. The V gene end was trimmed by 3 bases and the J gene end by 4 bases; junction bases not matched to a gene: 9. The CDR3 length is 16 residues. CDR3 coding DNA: TGTGCCAGCAGCTTGGGATTGGGACAGCAAGGAAACACCATATATTTT. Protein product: CASSLGLGQQGNTIYF.

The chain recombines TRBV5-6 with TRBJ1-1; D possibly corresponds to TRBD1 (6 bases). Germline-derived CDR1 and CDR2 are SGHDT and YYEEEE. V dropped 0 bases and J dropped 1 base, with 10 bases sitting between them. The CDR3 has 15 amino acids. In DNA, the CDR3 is TGTGCCAGCAGCTTGGAAAGGGGGGGGAACACTGAAGCTTTCTTT. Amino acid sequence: CASSLERGGNTEAFF.

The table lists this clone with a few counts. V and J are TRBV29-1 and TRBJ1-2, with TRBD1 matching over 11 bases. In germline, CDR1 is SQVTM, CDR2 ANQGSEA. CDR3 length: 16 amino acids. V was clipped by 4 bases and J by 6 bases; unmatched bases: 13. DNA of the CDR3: TGCAGCGTTGTGGGATCCGGACAGGGGGCGAACGATGGCTACACCTTC. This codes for CSVVGSGQGANDGYTF.

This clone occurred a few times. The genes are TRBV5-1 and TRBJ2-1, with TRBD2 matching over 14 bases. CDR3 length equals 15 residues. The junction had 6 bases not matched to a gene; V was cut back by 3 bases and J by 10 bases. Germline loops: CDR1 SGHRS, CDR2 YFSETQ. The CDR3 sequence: CASSSGLAGGWEQFF. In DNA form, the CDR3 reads TGCGCCAGCAGCTCCGGACTAGCGGGAGGATGGGAGCAGTTCTTC.

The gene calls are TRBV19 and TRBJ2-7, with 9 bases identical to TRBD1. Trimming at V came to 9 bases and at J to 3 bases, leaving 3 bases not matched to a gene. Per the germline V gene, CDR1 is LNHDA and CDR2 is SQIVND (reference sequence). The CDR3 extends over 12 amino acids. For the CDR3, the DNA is TGTGCCAGCGGACAGGGGATCTACGAGCAGTACTTC. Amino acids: CASGQGIYEQYF. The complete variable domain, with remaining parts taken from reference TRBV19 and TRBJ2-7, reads DGGITQSPKYLFRKEGQNVTLSCEQNLNHDAMYWYRQDPGQGLRLIYYSQIVNDFQKGDIAEGYSVSREKKESFPLTVTSAQKNPTAFYLCASGQGIYEQYFGPGTRLTVT.

The CDR3 region has the DNA TGTGCCAGCAGCTGGACAGCTTACGAGCAGTACTTC. Translated: CASSWTAYEQYF. The chain recombines TRBV7-9 with TRBJ2-7; D may be TRBD1 (6 bases). CDR1 is SEHNR and CDR2 is FQNEAQ in the germline V gene (reference sequence). There are 12 residues in the CDR3. V was trimmed by 4 bases and J by 4 bases, leaving 8 bases between them. Full variable domain (missing parts from reference TRBV7-9 and TRBJ2-7): DTGVSQNPRHKITKRGQNVTFRCDPISEHNRLYWYRQTLGQGPEFLTYFQNEAQLEKSRLLSDRFSAERPKGSFSTLEIQRTEQGDSAMYLCASSWTAYEQYFGPGTRLTVT.

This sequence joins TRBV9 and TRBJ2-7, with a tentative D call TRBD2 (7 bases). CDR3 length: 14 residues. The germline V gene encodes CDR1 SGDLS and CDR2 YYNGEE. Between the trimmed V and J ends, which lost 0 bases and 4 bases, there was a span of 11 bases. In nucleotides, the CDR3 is TGTGCCAGCAGCGTAGGGGGGGGCAGGTACGAGCAGTACTTC. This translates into CASSVGGGRYEQYF.

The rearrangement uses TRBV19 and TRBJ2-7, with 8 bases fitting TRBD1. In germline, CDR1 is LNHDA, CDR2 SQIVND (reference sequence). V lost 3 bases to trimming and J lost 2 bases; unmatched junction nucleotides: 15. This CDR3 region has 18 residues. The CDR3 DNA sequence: TGTGCCAGTAGTATCGCCGGTTATCGGCAGGGGGCCACCTACGAGCAGTACTTC. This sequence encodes CASSIAGYRQGATYEQYF.

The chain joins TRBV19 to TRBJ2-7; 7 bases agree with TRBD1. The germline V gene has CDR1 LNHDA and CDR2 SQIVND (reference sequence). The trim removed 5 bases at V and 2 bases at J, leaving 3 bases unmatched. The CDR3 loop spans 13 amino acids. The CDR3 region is CASSLTGPYEQYF. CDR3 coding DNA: TGTGCCAGTAGTTTGACAGGGCCCTACGAGCAGTACTTC.

The CDR3 reads CASSPRGQHYSNQPQHF. DNA for the CDR3: TGTGCCAGCAGCCCAAGGGGACAACACTATAGCAATCAGCCCCAGCATTTT. The genes are TRBV7-2 and TRBJ1-5, with D maybe TRBD1 (6 bases). The CDR3 covers 17 residues. V shed 5 bases and J shed 0 bases, with 17 bases lying between them. Germline V gene lookup returns CDR1 SGHTA and CDR2 FQGNSA.

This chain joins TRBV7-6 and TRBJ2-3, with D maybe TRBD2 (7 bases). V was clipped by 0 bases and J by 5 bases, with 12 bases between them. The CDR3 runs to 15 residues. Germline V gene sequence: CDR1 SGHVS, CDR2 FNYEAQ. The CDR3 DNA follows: TGTGCCAGCAGCTTAGCGGGGGGGCGCAGAGATACGCAGTATTTT. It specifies CASSLAGGRRDTQYF. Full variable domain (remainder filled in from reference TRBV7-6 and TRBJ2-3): GAGVSQSPRYKVTKRGQDVALRCDPISGHVSLYWYRQALGQGPEFLTYFNYEAQQDKSGLPNDRFSAERPEGSISTLTIQRTEQRDSAMYRCASSLAGGRRDTQYFGPGTRLTVL.

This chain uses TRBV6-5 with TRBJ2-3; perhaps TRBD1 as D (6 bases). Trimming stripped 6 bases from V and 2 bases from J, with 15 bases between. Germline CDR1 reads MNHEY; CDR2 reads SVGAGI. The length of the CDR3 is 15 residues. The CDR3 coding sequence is TGTGCCAGCAGCCTCCGGGACACTTACACAGATACGCAGTATTTT. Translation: CASSLRDTYTDTQYF.

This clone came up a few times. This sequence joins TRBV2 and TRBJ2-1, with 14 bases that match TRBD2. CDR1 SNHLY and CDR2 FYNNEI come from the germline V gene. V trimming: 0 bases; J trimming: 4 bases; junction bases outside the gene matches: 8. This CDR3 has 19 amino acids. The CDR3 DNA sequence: TGTGCCAGCAGTGAAGCGCTTGAGACTAGCGGGGGGGTTTACAATGAGCAGTTCTTC. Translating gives CASSEALETSGGVYNEQFF.

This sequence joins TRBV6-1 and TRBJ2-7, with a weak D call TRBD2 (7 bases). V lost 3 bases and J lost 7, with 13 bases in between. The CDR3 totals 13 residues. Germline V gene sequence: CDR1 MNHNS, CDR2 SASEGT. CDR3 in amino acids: CASSEWTAGEQYF. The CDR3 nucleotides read TGTGCCAGCAGTGAGTGGACAGCGGGGGAGCAGTACTTC.

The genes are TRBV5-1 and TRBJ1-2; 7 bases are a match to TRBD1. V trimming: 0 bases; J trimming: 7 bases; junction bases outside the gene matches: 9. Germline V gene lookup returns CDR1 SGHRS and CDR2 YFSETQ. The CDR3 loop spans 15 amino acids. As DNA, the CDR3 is TGCGCCAGCAGCTTGGATATAGGGGGCGCGTTTGGCTACACCTTC. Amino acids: CASSLDIGGAFGYTF.

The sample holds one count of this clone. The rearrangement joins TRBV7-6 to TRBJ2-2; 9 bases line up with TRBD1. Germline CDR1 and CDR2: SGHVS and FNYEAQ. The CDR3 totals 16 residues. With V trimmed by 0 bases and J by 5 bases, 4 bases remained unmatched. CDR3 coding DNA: TGTGCCAGCAGCTTAGCTGGGGGACAGGGAACCGGGGAGCTGTTTTTT. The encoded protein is CASSLAGGQGTGELFF.

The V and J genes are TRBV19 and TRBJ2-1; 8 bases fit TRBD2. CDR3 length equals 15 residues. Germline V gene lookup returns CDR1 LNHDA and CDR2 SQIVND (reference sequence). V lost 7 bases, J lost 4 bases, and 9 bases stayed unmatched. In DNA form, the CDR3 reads TGTGCCAGTACCACGTCCGGCGGGGGGTACAATGAGCAGTTCTTC. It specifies CASTTSGGGYNEQFF.

Here the CDR3 DNA reads TGTGCCAGCAGCGAGGACAGGTTTTATGGCTACACCTTC. It translates to CASSEDRFYGYTF. The chain uses TRBV7-3 and TRBJ1-2; 7 nucleotides agree with TRBD1. The V segment lost 5 bases and the J segment 5 bases; nucleotides outside the gene matches: 5. Germline assignment: CDR1 SGHTA and CDR2 FQGTGA. This CDR3 comprises 13 residues.